This T cell receptor beta chain was identified in a study of control samples from healthy donors and cancer patients. The germline gives CDR1 SGDLS, CDR2 YYNGEE. V lost 3 bases and J 9 bases, leaving 16 bases between the germline ends. The CDR3 is 15 amino acids. The protocol was immunoSEQ multiplex PCR, while the TCRdb copy is restricted to in-frame clones and leaves out a portion. Of hundreds of thousands of clones in the sample, around 90% are singletons; the top ten hold 6% to 7%. The receptor comes from a man in his forties with head and neck cancer. The sample was PBMCs. The J gene is TRBJ1-6, the V gene TRBV9; D remains unclear. The CDR3 reads CASSGIGVGGSPLHF. Here the CDR3 DNA reads TGTGCCAGCAGCGGTATTGGGGTCGGAGGTTCACCCCTCCACTTT.